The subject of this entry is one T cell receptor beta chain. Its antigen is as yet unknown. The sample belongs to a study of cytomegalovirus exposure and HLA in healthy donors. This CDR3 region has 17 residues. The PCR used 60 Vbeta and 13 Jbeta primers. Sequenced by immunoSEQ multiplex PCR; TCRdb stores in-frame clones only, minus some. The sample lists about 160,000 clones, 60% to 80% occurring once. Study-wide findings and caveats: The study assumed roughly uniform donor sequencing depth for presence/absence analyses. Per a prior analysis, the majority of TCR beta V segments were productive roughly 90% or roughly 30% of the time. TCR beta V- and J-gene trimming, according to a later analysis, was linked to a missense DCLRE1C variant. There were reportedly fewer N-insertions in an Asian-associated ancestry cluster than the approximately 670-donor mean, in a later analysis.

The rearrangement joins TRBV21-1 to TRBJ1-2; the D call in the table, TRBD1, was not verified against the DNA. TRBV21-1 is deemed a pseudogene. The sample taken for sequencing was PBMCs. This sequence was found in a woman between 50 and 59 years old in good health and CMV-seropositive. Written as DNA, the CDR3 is TGTGCCAGCAGCAAAAGGGTGATTTGTCCAGGGTTGGACGGCTACACCTTC. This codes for CASSKRVICPGLDGYTF.